The 3 T cell receptor beta chains below come from one sample, sequenced in a study of Ad26.COV2.S vaccination and SARS-CoV-2 variants. This sample's treatment: around 19 received Ad26.COV2.S at low or high dose, single or two shots; several received placebo; per-sample allocation not given. Material that was analyzed had been drawn on day 63 after the first vaccine or placebo injection. TCRdb keeps only in-frame clones here, not all; method: immunoSEQ multiplex PCR. Of some 340,000 clones in the sample, about 85% are singletons; the top ten hold approximately 2.2%. The sequenced sample was peripheral blood, obtained in a trial of Ad26.COV2.S vaccine versus placebo. The source of these receptors is a person aged 18-65 years who received the Ad26.COV2.S COVID-19 vaccine or a placebo.

The chain employs TRBV28 and TRBJ1-1; a weak D match, TRBD1 (5 bases). CDR3 length: 16 amino acids. Germline V CDR1 and CDR2: MDHEN, SYDVKM. Trimming stripped 8 bases from V and 4 bases from J, with 23 bases between. DNA for the CDR3: TGTGCCAGCTTTTATGTTAAAGGGGAAGGAGGCACTGAAGCTTTCTTT. As protein: CASFYVKGEGGTEAFF. Full variable domain (outside the CDR3, taken from reference TRBV28 and TRBJ1-1): DVKVTQSSRYLVKRTGEKVFLECVQDMDHENMFWYRQDPGLGLRLIYFSYDVKMKEKGDIPEGYSVSREKKERFSLILESASTNQTSMYLCASFYVKGEGGTEAFFGQGTRLTVV.

V and J are TRBV7-9 and TRBJ1-2, with a possible D match to TRBD1 (5 bases). The CDR3 length is 16 residues. The V end lost 4 bases, the J end lost 1 base, and 16 bases lay between the germline ends. CDR1 is SEHNR, CDR2 FQNEAQ, per germline (reference sequence). CDR3 DNA sequence: TGTGCCAGCAGCTCCACGGGGGGAAGTAGTAACTATGGCTACACCTTC. This gives the protein CASSSTGGSSNYGYTF.

This rearrangement joins TRBV28 to TRBJ2-5, with 8 bases fitting TRBD1. This CDR3 region has 15 residues. Germline V gene data show CDR1 as MDHEN and CDR2 as SYDVKM. The junction had 11 bases not matched to a gene; V was cut back by 6 bases and J by 5 bases. The CDR3 DNA sequence: TGTGCCAGCAGCCGGGTGGACAGGGTGGATGAGACCCAGTACTTC. It translates to CASSRVDRVDETQYF.